Below, one T cell receptor (beta chain) is given with its context. Data came from immunoSEQ multiplex PCR; TCRdb stores just in-frame clones and leaves some out. The data show about 66,000 clones, with around nine tenths seen just once and approximately 5.3% held by the top ten. The data originate from a study of T cell changes during pregnancy in multiple sclerosis. Trimming removed 4 bases from V and 7 bases from J; junction bases left unmatched: 6. CDR3 length equals 16 residues. Germline CDR1 is SNHLY and CDR2 is FYNNEI. The chain is built from TRBV2 and TRBJ2-2, with 13 bases that match TRBD2. This receptor was obtained from a female donor with multiple sclerosis, enrolled in a pregnancy study. This specimen was CD8+ T cells from peripheral blood mononuclear cells, taken before pregnancy. CDR3 nucleotide sequence: TGTGCCAGCAGTGCCACTAGCGGGGGGGCCGGCGGGGAGCTGTTTTTT. Encoded protein: CASSATSGGAGGELFF.